A single T cell receptor beta chain is shown here with its context. Per the study methods: Reference gene primers were amplified, and this amplification served to estimate nucleated cell counts. Sequencing used immunoSEQ multiplex PCR; TCRdb keeps in-frame clones, though not all of them. That table supplies the V and J calls and clone size; D and trimming were determined from the DNA. The table has roughly 310,000 clones, about nine tenths seen once. The source of the sample is a study of blood T cell repertoires in COVID-19. Study-wide background: Some COVID-19 samples were acute and others convalescent; all came from the United States, Italy and Spain.

The V gene end was trimmed by 0 bases and the J gene end by 3 bases; junction bases not matched to a gene: 11. The CDR3 loop spans 17 amino acids. CDR1 GTSNPN and CDR2 SVGIG come from the germline V gene (reference sequence). Seattle cases were enrolled at active infection and followed longitudinally. The receptor's source is a woman aged 30 to 39 with COVID-19, enrolled during active disease. This chain connects TRBV30 to TRBJ2-3; TRBD2 matches 8 bases. The sample comprised peripheral blood. CDR3 nucleotides: TGTGCCTGGAGTGTACCACTCGGACTAGCCGGAACAGATACGCAGTATTTT. It encodes CAWSVPLGLAGTDTQYF.